One sample yielded the 10 T cell receptor beta chains listed below, sequenced in a study of spatial heterogeneity in lung cancer (dated by TCRdb to the late 2010s). Library preparation employed 5' RACE. The instrument was a NextSeq 500. TCRdb applied fastp at Q25 and MiXCR to the public reads, then kept only in-frame beta chains. All rows with the same CDR3 protein become a single entry with the most common DNA and genes. Within this sample are 75,000 to 85,000 distinct CDR3 sequences, with more than 15% of them counted one time only. The ten most abundant clones make up 5.5% to 7% of the sample. The time point label, read with the paper, signifies: sample taken at primary tumor resection. For TCR sequencing, whole RNA was extracted from tumor and nontumor lung tissue, or from cryopreserved PBMC samples, and no cell sorting was done. Source: PBMCs, taken at surgery. These receptor sequences come from a male donor with early-stage non-small cell lung cancer.

The chain links TRBV5-1 to TRBJ2-1; TRBD2 matches at 9 bases. CDR3 length equals 13 residues. V lost 0 bases and J lost 9; bases outside the gene matches: 1. Germline V gene data show CDR1 as SGHRS and CDR2 as YFSETQ. The CDR3 here is CASSLVTSGEQFF. CDR3 DNA: TGCGCCAGCAGCTTGGTGACTAGCGGTGAGCAGTTCTTC.

The chain joins TRBV3-1 to TRBJ2-1; TRBD2 agrees at 13 bases. The CDR3 runs 16 residues. Trimming cost V 0 bases and J 7 bases; bases outside gene matches: 3. Germline V gives CDR1 LGHDT, CDR2 YNNKEL (reference sequence). CDR3 nucleotides: TGTGCCAGCAGCCAAGAACGGACTAGCGGGAGTAATGAGCAGTTCTTC. Its protein product is CASSQERTSGSNEQFF.

The gene calls are TRBV3-1 and TRBJ2-5, with TRBD1 matching over 9 bases. The J segment lost 2 bases and the V segment lost 1 base, leaving 5 bases of the junction unmatched. The CDR3 runs 16 residues. Germline V CDR1 and CDR2: LGHDT, YNNKEL (reference sequence). CDR3 loop: CASSQVGTGQQETQYF. The CDR3 DNA follows: TGTGCCAGCAGCCAAGTCGGGACAGGGCAACAAGAGACCCAGTACTTC.

The chain has TRBV7-2 and TRBJ2-3; D call uncertain. From germline, CDR1 is SGHTA and CDR2 FQGNSA. Trimming took 5 bases from V and 3 from J, leaving 6 bases between them. This CDR3 region has 12 residues. The CDR3 loop reads CASSTPTDTQYF. The CDR3 DNA reads TGTGCCAGCAGCACCCCTACAGATACGCAGTATTTT.

This clonotype was counted between two and nine times. The chain recombines TRBV29-1 with TRBJ2-3, with D possibly TRBD1 on 6 matching bases. Per germline, CDR1 SQVTM and CDR2 ANQGSEA. The V gene lost 0 bases and the J gene lost 0 bases, with 19 bases spanning the gap. The CDR3 is 18 residues long. The chain's CDR3 is CSVEDRMVIRGSTDTQYF. The CDR3 DNA reads TGCAGCGTTGAAGATCGTATGGTCATCAGGGGTAGCACAGATACGCAGTATTTT.

J is TRBJ2-1 and V is TRBV20-1, with D possibly TRBD2 on 7 matching bases. CDR3 length: 14 amino acids. V was shortened by 3 bases and J by 0 bases, with 9 bases between the two germline ends. Germline values: CDR1 DFQATT, CDR2 SNEGSKA (reference sequence). In DNA form, the CDR3 reads TGCAGTGCTAGGCGGGGGCTCTCCTACAATGAGCAGTTCTTC. Protein sequence: CSARRGLSYNEQFF.

This clonotype was counted a few times. V gene TRBV27 combines with J gene TRBJ1-2; 8 nucleotides line up with TRBD1. The junction had 6 bases not matched to a gene; V was cut back by 7 bases and J by 2 bases. Per the germline V gene, CDR1 is MNHEY and CDR2 is SMNVEV (reference sequence). The CDR3 covers 14 residues. The CDR3 coding sequence is TGTGCCAGCACCCTTGCAGGGGGCAACTATGGCTACACCTTC. Its translation: CASTLAGGNYGYTF.

A single count supports this clonotype. The gene calls are TRBV7-2 and TRBJ1-4; 7 nucleotides align to TRBD1. This CDR3 is 13 amino acids long. Per germline, CDR1 SGHTA and CDR2 FQGNSA. V dropped 3 bases and J dropped 7; count of bases not matched to a gene: 2. CDR3 sequence reads: CASSLGTAEKLFF. In nucleotides, the CDR3 is TGTGCCAGCAGCTTGGGGACAGCTGAAAAACTGTTTTTT.

The CDR3 sequence is CASSAEGEQPQHF. The CDR3 region has the DNA TGTGCCAGCAGTGCGGAGGGGGAACAGCCCCAGCATTTT. The genes are TRBV2 and TRBJ1-5; D is possibly TRBD1 (6 bases). Germline V gene data show CDR1 as SNHLY and CDR2 as FYNNEI. The CDR3 is 13 amino acids. V was cut by 4 bases and J by 7 bases, with 11 bases left in between.

The chain is built from TRBV29-1 and TRBJ2-1; 8 nucleotides match TRBD1. Germline V CDR1 and CDR2: SQVTM, ANQGSEA. V lost 7 bases, J lost 3 bases, and 8 bases stayed unmatched. The length of the CDR3 is 14 residues. The DNA for the CDR3 is TGCAGCGCCCGGACAGGGAACGGCTACAATGAGCAGTTCTTC. Encoded protein: CSARTGNGYNEQFF.